This T cell receptor beta chain derives from a study of human T cells and chemical hapten exposure (dated by TCRdb to 2020 to 2022). With respect to the entire study: For sensitization, 2% DPC in acetone was applied to a roughly 2 cm by roughly 2 cm area of upper inner arm skin. The mostly female patient cohort included alopecia areata with under or over 50% scalp involvement, alopecia totalis and alopecia universalis. Blood samples were taken from patients before sensitization (week 0) and at 2, 6 and about 24 weeks after DPC sensitization. Weekly therapeutic DPC doses were additionally applied to the scalp of patients throughout the roughly 25-week study period. Patch testing was performed on the upper back with Finn chambers containing 0.01% DPC, and the patch tests were scored after 6 days according to International Contact Dermatitis Research Group standards. The study tracked peripheral blood TCR repertoire changes in vivo during primary and secondary sensitization to the hapten diphenylcyclopropenone (DPC) in alopecia patients. Libraries were pooled for sequencing, and variation in per-sample TCR yields was attributed mainly to small differences in library volumes within the pool. Blood for TCR sequencing was provided by twenty-nine alopecia patients at one to four time points (pre-sensitization, 2, 6 and 24 weeks).

Concerning this clonotype: Its binding antigen is unknown. Base qualities are missing; no much larger clone stands one base away.

The paper as a whole reports these results and caveats: DPC sensitization did not change how many TCRs were above 1 in 1000 frequency, and no evidence was found of alterations in global repertoire structure. Patch test score was positively correlated with the number of PT1 expanded TCRs, with significance at thresholds 8, 16 and 32 but not at 4. Because all patients had alopecia, a presumed autoimmune disease, the immune response of the patients might differ from that of healthy individuals. Significantly more large CDR3 similarity clusters were formed by expanded TCRs than by pre-sensitization or healthy control sets, consistent with antigen-driven responses. After repeated subsampling, the strength of the expansion versus patch-test correlation and the threshold at which it became significant changed.

Per the publication, the time point label means: pre-sensitization, week 0. What this sample's treatment or condition label stands for: therapeutic diphenylcyclopropenone sensitization with weekly scalp DPC. At each patch-test visit, blood was drawn before the patch test was applied. Eligible patients were aged 18 to 70, diagnosed with alopecia, deemed suitable for DPC therapy, and excluded if pregnant. Total RNA was extracted from unfractionated whole blood that had been collected in Tempus Blood RNA tubes. V is pruned by 5 bases and J by 6 bases, leaving 4 bases of the junction without a gene match. Based on the germline V gene (reference sequence), the CDR1 and CDR2 sequences are MNHEY and SMNVEV. The CDR3 holds 14 amino acids from the cysteine to the phenylalanine. Only the CDR3 DNA is retained, 42 bases long and in frame from the first base. Library construction relied on RACE. TCRdb names NextSeq 500 as the instrument used. During library preparation, unique molecular identifiers were attached to individual cDNA molecules so that TCRs could be counted in a quantitative, reproducible way. Both TCR alpha and TCR beta chains were sequenced from each blood RNA sample. As for the original processing: The median number of TCRs per sample was over 85,000, ranging from about 23,224 to 690,600. V, J and CDR3 annotation of the TCR reads was performed with the Decombinator software suite. To make PS versus PT1 abundance plots, every sample was subsampled to the same number of TCRs (28,000). Expanded TCRs were defined as absent before sensitization and observed at least eight times at the 2-week time point. The public reads were reprocessed in TCRdb via fastp at Q25 and MiXCR, keeping in-frame beta chains. Entries are consolidated by CDR3 protein sequence, retaining the most common genes and DNA. What appears here as the V and J calls and clone size reflects TCRdb's work, not the paper's. The sample table contains 200,000 to 300,000 distinct CDR3 sequences; only one count was recorded for about 9% of them. The ten largest clones add up to around 2.5% of the sample.

The sequenced sample was whole blood, obtained in connection with sensitization to the hapten diphenylcyclopropenone (DPC). This TCR was recovered from a woman aged 40 to 55 with alopecia areata. Some clones in this sample may be carry-over from other donors' samples. The receptor chain draws on TRBV27 and TRBJ1-6; 7 central nucleotides agree with TRBD1. The nucleotides are TGTGCCAGCAGTCGGGACAGCTTTAATTCACCCCTCCACTTT. It codes for CASSRDSFNSPLHF.